This TCR beta chain appears in the sequencing data of a study of cytomegalovirus exposure and HLA in healthy donors. General study findings and limits: Reports described diagnosis of cytomegalovirus status by the classifier as highly specific and sensitive. There were a few CMV-associated chains whose specificity for CMV antigens was confirmed in vitro. Listed as cytomegalovirus-associated were over 150 TCR beta chains.

Germline values: CDR1 SGHTA, CDR2 FQGNSA. The CDR3 has 19 amino acids. V dropped 4 bases and J dropped 1; count of bases not matched to a gene: 17. Assay used: immunoSEQ multiplex PCR; TCRdb lists only in-frame clones, some missing. Of about 200,000 clones listed, about 81% were seen once; the top ten hold less than 1.5%. Comment on this clone: Its antigen is not known.

Sequences were obtained from PBMCs. The TCR originated in a young woman in good health and CMV-seronegative. V usage is TRBV7-2 and J usage is TRBJ2-7, with 9 bases lining up with TRBD2. CDR3 region: CASSWFSSAGGTYSYEQYF. In DNA, the CDR3 is TGTGCCAGCAGCTGGTTCAGTTCAGCGGGAGGCACCTATTCCTACGAGCAGTACTTC.